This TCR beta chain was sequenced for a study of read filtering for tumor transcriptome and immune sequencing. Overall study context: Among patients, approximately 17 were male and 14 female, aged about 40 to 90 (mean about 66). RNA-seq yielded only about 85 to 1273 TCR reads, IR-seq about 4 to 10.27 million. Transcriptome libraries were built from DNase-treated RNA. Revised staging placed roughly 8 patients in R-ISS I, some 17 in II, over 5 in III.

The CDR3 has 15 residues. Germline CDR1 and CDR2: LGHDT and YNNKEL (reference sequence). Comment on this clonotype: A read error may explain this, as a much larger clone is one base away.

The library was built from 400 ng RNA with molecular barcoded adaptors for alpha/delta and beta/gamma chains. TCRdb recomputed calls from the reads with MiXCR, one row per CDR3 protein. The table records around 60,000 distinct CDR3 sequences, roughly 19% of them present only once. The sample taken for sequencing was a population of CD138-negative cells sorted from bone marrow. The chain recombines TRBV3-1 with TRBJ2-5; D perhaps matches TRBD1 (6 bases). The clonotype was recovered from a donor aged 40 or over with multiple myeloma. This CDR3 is CAGSQGTGSQETQYF. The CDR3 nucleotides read TGTGCCGGCAGCCAAGGCACAGGGTCACAAGAGACCCAGTACTTC.